This T cell receptor (beta chain) was sequenced for a study of blood T cell repertoires in COVID-19. Study in general: T cells, B-cell-depleted T cells, or PBMCs supplied cDNA or gDNA.

As to this clone: The sample holds other DNA sequences that translate to the same CDR3.

The length of the CDR3 is 12 residues. The V and J ends lost 0 bases and 6 bases respectively, with 6 bases between them. The germline V gene encodes CDR1 SGHRS and CDR2 YFSETQ. Source study methods: How many nucleated cells were present was estimated from reference gene primer amplification. Repertoires were generated with immunoSEQ multiplex PCR, while TCRdb's copy carries only in-frame clones and drops some. V and J calls and clone size are given by that table; D and trimming were obtained from the DNA. The profile shows roughly 300,000 clones, 85% of them singletons. Individuals aged 18 to 89 years were recruited from around 22 US areas. Which cohort a participant joined came from the clinical history participants gave.

V usage is TRBV5-1 and J usage is TRBJ1-2; no clear D gene. This receptor was identified in a woman aged 45-60 years who had recovered from COVID-19. Material for sequencing was PBMCs or T cells enriched from blood (not recorded which). CDR3: CASSLAGDGYTF. The DNA for the CDR3 is TGCGCCAGCAGCTTGGCCGGGGATGGCTACACCTTC.